The 16 T cell receptor beta chains reported below all come from one sample, sequenced in a study of tumor-infiltrating lymphocytes in oesophageal squamous cell carcinoma. TCRdb analysed the PCR reads with MiXCR anew, one entry per CDR3 protein. The sample contains approximately 7,800 distinct CDR3 sequences, 15% to 19% of which appear only once. Specimen: blood. The receptors derive from a male donor with esophageal squamous cell carcinoma.

This clonotype has ten or more counts. The chain has TRBV19 and TRBJ2-6; tentatively, D is TRBD1 (5 bases). V was cut by 7 bases and J by 0 bases, with 16 bases left in between. From germline, CDR1 is LNHDA and CDR2 SQIVND (reference sequence). The CDR3 spans 17 residues. The chain's CDR3 is CASMTGHPNSGANVLTF. CDR3 DNA: TGTGCCAGTATGACCGGACATCCGAACTCTGGGGCCAACGTCCTGACTTTC.

In this sample, this clonotype turned up a few times. The rearrangement uses TRBV5-1 and TRBJ2-7, with TRBD2 identical over 15 bases. This CDR3 spans 18 amino acids. In germline, CDR1 is SGHRS, CDR2 YFSETQ. V dropped 3 bases and J dropped 0; count of bases not matched to a gene: 7. CDR3 DNA sequence: TGCGCCAGCAGCTCAGGACTAGCGGGGGGGCAATTCTCCTACGAGCAGTACTTC. This gives the protein CASSSGLAGGQFSYEQYF.

This clonotype showed up many times. The chain carries TRBV5-6 and TRBJ2-5; D not certain. The CDR3 runs to 14 residues. The germline gives CDR1 SGHDT, CDR2 YYEEEE. V was trimmed by 5 bases and J by 7 bases, leaving 18 bases between them. CDR3 nucleotide sequence: TGTGCCAGCAGGACGCGAGTGGGCCGGGCGACCCAGTACTTC. This encodes CASRTRVGRATQYF.

This clonotype was counted only a few times. A much larger clone is a single base away; this may be a read error. The gene calls are TRBV6-1 and TRBJ2-4, with D perhaps matching TRBD1 (6 bases). This CDR3 is built from 16 residues. In germline, CDR1 is MNHNS, CDR2 SASEGT. Between the trimmed V and J ends, which lost 6 bases and 13 bases, there was a span of 28 bases. The CDR3 region is CASRNEAQGIDNEQYF. The CDR3 DNA is TGTGCCAGCAGAAACGAAGCCCAGGGGATCGACAATGAGCAGTACTTC.

In this sample, this clonotype turned up many times. J is TRBJ1-1 and V is TRBV25-1; perhaps TRBD1 as D (6 bases). This CDR3 contains 12 residues. Trimming removed 7 bases at V and 5 bases at J, with 11 bases between. The germline CDR1 and CDR2 sequences are MGHDK and SYGVNS. DNA of the CDR3: TGTGCCAGCAAACAGGGTAGGACTGAAGCTTTCTTT. It is translated as CASKQGRTEAFF.

This clonotype is judged medium-sized. The chain uses TRBV7-2 and TRBJ1-2, with no clear D. CDR1 and CDR2 (germline): SGHTA, FQGNSA. The CDR3 length is 18 residues. Trimming pared 1 base from V and 4 bases from J, leaving 22 bases between. The CDR3 DNA reads as TGTGCCAGCAGCTTAGATCTTTTCGGTAGGTCAGACTCCTATGGCTACACCTTC. Residues: CASSLDLFGRSDSYGYTF.

Ten or more counts support this clonotype. This chain connects TRBV28 to TRBJ1-5; 10 bases match TRBD1. In germline, CDR1 is MDHEN, CDR2 SYDVKM. CDR3 length: 14 residues. With V trimmed by 6 bases and J by 6 bases, 5 bases remained unmatched. The CDR3 loop is CASRGTGEGQPQHF. In nucleotides, the CDR3 is TGTGCCAGCAGGGGGACAGGGGAGGGTCAGCCCCAGCATTTT.

This clonotype is labeled medium-sized. The rearrangement links TRBV6-1 to TRBJ2-1; the match to TRBD2 covers 10 bases. The germline V gene encodes CDR1 MNHNS and CDR2 SASEGT. The CDR3 runs to 18 residues. V was clipped by 8 bases and J by 0 bases; unmatched bases: 13. DNA for the CDR3: TGTGCCAGCTATCCCGGGACTAGCGCCCAGAGCTCCTACAATGAGCAGTTCTTC. This translates into CASYPGTSAQSSYNEQFF.

The chain has TRBV11-3 and TRBJ2-1; perhaps TRBD2 as D (6 bases). This CDR3 is 15 amino acids long. Trimming took 3 bases from V and 2 from J, leaving 11 bases between them. Germline assignment: CDR1 SGHNT and CDR2 YENEEA. CDR3 residues: CASSLRGYAYNEQFF. CDR3 coding DNA: TGTGCCAGCAGCTTGCGGGGCTACGCCTACAATGAGCAGTTCTTC.

The rearrangement links TRBV9 to TRBJ1-1, with 8 bases aligning to TRBD1. The trim removed 4 bases at V and 2 bases at J, leaving 10 bases unmatched. The CDR3 is made up of 16 amino acids. Per the germline V gene, CDR1 is SGDLS and CDR2 is YYNGEE. The CDR3 DNA sequence: TGTGCCAGCAGCAATCAACAGGGGGTGGGAAACACTGAAGCTTTCTTT. Amino acid sequence: CASSNQQGVGNTEAFF.

By sample share, this clonotype is medium-sized. The chain combines TRBV7-3 with TRBJ1-2; tentatively, D is TRBD1 (5 bases). CDR1 and CDR2 from the germline V gene are SGHTA and FQGTGA. The CDR3 is 20 amino acids. V lost 2 bases to trimming and J lost 3 bases, with 28 bases between them. The CDR3 loop is CASSLLSGGDRAPGDYGYTF. For the CDR3, the DNA is TGTGCCAGCAGCTTACTAAGTGGGGGTGATCGGGCGCCGGGGGACTATGGCTACACCTTC.

To note about this clonotype: The CDR3 carries no conserved terminal phenylalanine or tryptophan, so it likely arises from a read error. The DNA is left out, because the CDR3 cannot be placed on it with certainty; the CDR3 is given as TCRdb lists it. The rearrangement links TRBV24-1 to TRBJ2-7; the table gives TRBD2 as D, unverified against the DNA. From germline, CDR1 is KGHDR and CDR2 SFDVKD. The CDR3 is 15 residues long, ends included. Here the CDR3 reads CATSVYPLRTMATPS.

This clonotype was seen ten or more times. The chain combines TRBV14 with TRBJ1-2; 7 bases line up with TRBD1. The CDR3 covers 14 residues. Per the germline V gene, CDR1 is SGHDN and CDR2 is FVKESK. V lost 6 bases and J lost 4; bases outside the gene matches: 8. CDR3 sequence reads: CASSYDRDPYGYTF. As DNA, the CDR3 is TGTGCCAGCAGTTATGACAGGGACCCCTATGGCTACACCTTC. Combining the CDR3 with reference TRBV14 and TRBJ1-2 gives the whole variable domain EAGVTQFPSHSVIEKGQTVTLRCDPISGHDNLYWYRRVMGKEIKFLLHFVKESKQDESGMPNNRFLAERTGGTYSTLKVQPAELEDSGVYFCASSYDRDPYGYTFGSGTRLTVV.

This clonotype was observed many times. The chain has TRBV19 and TRBJ2-1, with 7 positions matching TRBD1. Per the germline V gene, CDR1 is LNHDA and CDR2 is SQIVND (reference sequence). CDR3 size: 11 residues. The V and J ends lost 7 bases and 8 bases, in that order; junction bases with no gene match: 2. The CDR3 DNA reads as TGTGCCAGTACCAGGGGGTATGAGCAGTTCTTC. Amino acids: CASTRGYEQFF.

Only a few counts were recorded for this clonotype. This likely comes from a read error, as the CDR3 has no conserved phenylalanine or tryptophan at its end. The DNA is omitted, as the CDR3 cannot be located on it reliably, and the CDR3 follows TCRdb's listing. V usage is TRBV6-1 and J usage is TRBJ2-7; whether TRBD1, the table's D call, matches the DNA was not checked. Inclusive of both ends, the CDR3 amounts to 16 amino acids. Germline V gene lookup returns CDR1 MNHNS and CDR2 SASEGT. The CDR3 is CASSSGTANYGYTFGS.

This clonotype has a count of ten or more. V gene TRBV5-4 combines with J gene TRBJ2-5, with TRBD2 identical over 8 bases. The J call is uncertain, as TRBJ2-1 better fits the DNA end. CDR3 length: 12 amino acids. Looked up from germline, CDR1 is SGHNT and CDR2 is YYREEE (reference sequence). The CDR3 DNA reads as TGTGCCAGCAGCCCGGGGGGGACTAGTCAGTTCTTC. This codes for CASSPGGTSQFF.